The 23 T cell receptor beta chains below come from one sample, sequenced in a study of PD-1 blockade in mismatch repair-deficient tumors. Data came from immunoSEQ multiplex PCR; TCRdb stores just in-frame clones and leaves some out. The profile shows under 150,000 clones, more than 70% of them singletons. Specimen: peripheral blood, collected roughly 67 weeks after starting pembrolizumab. The origin of the receptors is an adult with mismatch repair-deficient cancer.

The V gene is TRBV5-1, the J gene TRBJ1-1; D uncertain. The germline V gene has CDR1 SGHRS and CDR2 YFSETQ. The CDR3 is 15 residues long. Deletions cut 1 base from V and 1 base from J, with 11 bases between. The CDR3 region is CASSLIRSPNTEAFF. DNA for the CDR3: TGCGCCAGCAGCTTGATCAGAAGTCCGAACACTGAAGCTTTCTTT.

Here the CDR3 reads CASSIAGGAETQYF. CDR3 nucleotide sequence: TGCGCCAGCAGCATTGCAGGGGGCGCAGAGACCCAGTACTTC. The chain carries TRBV5-1 and TRBJ2-5, with TRBD1 matching 8 bases. Germline loops: CDR1 SGHRS, CDR2 YFSETQ. The CDR3 is 14 amino acids. Trimming at V came to 4 bases and at J to 4 bases, leaving 6 bases not matched to a gene.

This chain joins TRBV11-3 and TRBJ2-5; TRBD2 matches 7 bases. CDR3 length: 15 amino acids. V shed 2 bases and J 4 bases; nucleotides not matched to a gene: 7. Looked up from germline, CDR1 is SGHNT and CDR2 is YENEEA. The CDR3 here is CASSLRAGVRETQYF. For the CDR3, the DNA is TGTGCCAGCAGCTTAAGGGCGGGAGTACGAGAGACCCAGTACTTC.

The rearrangement joins TRBV18 to TRBJ1-4; 7 bases map to TRBD1. Per the germline V gene, CDR1 is KGHSH and CDR2 is LQKENI. The CDR3 runs to 15 residues. The junction had 6 bases not matched to a gene; V was cut back by 3 bases and J by 5 bases. CDR3 residues: CASSPRTGRNEKLFF. CDR3 bases: TGTGCCAGCTCACCCAGGACAGGCCGGAATGAAAAACTGTTTTTT.

The table lists this clone with a count of one. The genes are TRBV30 and TRBJ2-7, with D perhaps matching TRBD2 (6 bases). CDR3 length equals 11 residues. V lost 4 bases, J lost 4 bases, and 8 bases lay in between. Germline CDR1 reads GTSNPN; CDR2 reads SVGIG (reference sequence). The CDR3 DNA reads TGTGCCTGGAATCGGGAGTACGAGCAGTACTTC. Encoded protein: CAWNREYEQYF. The complete variable domain, with remaining parts taken from reference TRBV30 and TRBJ2-7, reads SQTIHQWPATLVQPVGSPLSLECTVEGTSNPNLYWYRQAAGRGLQLLFYSVGIGQISSEVPQNLSASRPQDRQFILSSKKLLLSDSGFYLCAWNREYEQYFGPGTRLTVT.

The chain carries TRBV11-3 and TRBJ2-1, with 11 bases matching TRBD2. The trim removed 0 bases at V and 8 bases at J, leaving 6 bases unmatched. Germline V gene lookup returns CDR1 SGHNT and CDR2 YENEEA. The CDR3 sequence is 16 residues long. The CDR3 spells CASSLDGLAGGYEQFF. CDR3 bases: TGTGCCAGCAGCTTAGATGGGCTAGCGGGAGGCTATGAGCAGTTCTTC.

V gene TRBV6-4 combines with J gene TRBJ2-7; D gene unclear. Germline V gene data show CDR1 as MRHNA and CDR2 as SNTAGT. The germline V and J ends were trimmed by 4 bases and 2 bases, with 12 bases remaining between them. This CDR3 is 14 amino acids long. As DNA, the CDR3 is TGTGCCAGCAGTGTATTTTCGGGCACCTACGAGCAGTACTTC. This translates into CASSVFSGTYEQYF.

This clone was seen a few times. The V and J genes are TRBV4-2 and TRBJ1-3; D gene ambiguous. Germline CDR1 LGHNA, CDR2 YNFKEQ. The V end was cut by 0 bases, the J end by 2 bases, with 2 bases between. The CDR3 sequence is 13 residues long. CDR3 sequence (DNA): TGTGCCAGCAGCCAAGATCCTGGAAACACCATATATTTT. As protein: CASSQDPGNTIYF.

The chain links TRBV6-5 to TRBJ2-5; 12 bases line up with TRBD1. Per the germline V gene, CDR1 is MNHEY and CDR2 is SVGAGI. The V segment lost 6 bases and the J segment 5 bases; nucleotides outside the gene matches: 7. The CDR3 totals 15 residues. The CDR3 sequence: CASSWGQGALETQYF. The CDR3 DNA reads as TGTGCCAGCAGCTGGGGACAGGGGGCGCTTGAGACCCAGTACTTC.

This clone was detected once. The chain has TRBV30 and TRBJ2-2, with 13 bases lining up with TRBD2. Germline loops: CDR1 GTSNPN, CDR2 SVGIG (reference sequence). After removal of 7 bases from V and 0 bases from J, the junction contained 14 bases not matched to a gene. The CDR3 sequence is 19 residues long. The CDR3: CAYHGGLAGRAPNTGELFF. In DNA, the CDR3 is TGTGCCTACCATGGGGGACTAGCGGGGAGGGCCCCGAACACCGGGGAGCTGTTTTTT.

In this sample, this clone turned up once. This chain uses TRBV5-1 with TRBJ2-7; D possibly uses TRBD1 or TRBD2 (5 bases each). Trimming stripped 5 bases from V and 3 bases from J, with 21 bases between. In germline, CDR1 is SGHRS, CDR2 YFSETQ. The CDR3 totals 16 residues. CDR3 sequence reads: CASRVGLTGQVYEQYF. As DNA, the CDR3 is TGCGCCAGCAGGGTGGGTCTGACGGGGCAGGTCTACGAGCAGTACTTC.

The V and J genes are TRBV18 and TRBJ2-1, with D perhaps matching TRBD2 (6 bases). CDR1 KGHSH and CDR2 LQKENI come from the germline V gene. CDR3 length: 15 amino acids. V dropped 4 bases and J dropped 0 bases, with 10 bases sitting between them. The CDR3: CASSRLRDSYNEQFF. The CDR3 DNA reads TGTGCCAGCTCACGATTGCGGGACTCCTACAATGAGCAGTTCTTC.

The chain is built from TRBV4-1 and TRBJ2-7, with 7 bases fitting TRBD2. This CDR3 is 15 amino acids long. Germline CDR1 reads MGHRA; CDR2 reads YSYEKL. V shed 4 bases, J shed 0 bases, and the junction held 6 bases outside the gene matches. CDR3 amino acids: CASSPVGGSSYEQYF. As DNA, the CDR3 is TGCGCCAGCAGCCCGGTCGGGGGGAGCTCCTACGAGCAGTACTTC.

The rearrangement uses TRBV13 and TRBJ1-2; 10 bases line up with TRBD1. Trimming took 1 base from V and 2 from J; bases not matched to a gene: 1. The germline CDR1 and CDR2 sequences are PRHDT and FYEKMQ (reference sequence). This CDR3 comprises 15 residues. The CDR3 bases are TGTGCCAGCAGCTTAGAGGGACAGGGGAACTATGGCTACACCTTC. Its protein product is CASSLEGQGNYGYTF.

The V call is TRBV9, the J call TRBJ2-7; a weak D match, TRBD1 (5 bases). Trimming took off 0 bases at V and 5 bases at J, with 15 bases between the two ends. CDR1 SGDLS and CDR2 YYNGEE come from the germline V gene. This CDR3 is built from 15 residues. CDR3 coding DNA: TGTGCCAGCAGCGTAGGATTTAGGGGTCGCAACGAGCAGTACTTC. It yields the protein CASSVGFRGRNEQYF.

The chain is built from TRBV4-1 and TRBJ2-2; the match to TRBD2 covers 7 bases. The V segment lost 6 bases and the J segment 5 bases; nucleotides outside the gene matches: 12. The germline CDR1 and CDR2 sequences are MGHRA and YSYEKL. The length of the CDR3 is 16 residues. CDR3 in amino acids: CASSLGRAFRTGELFF. The CDR3 coding sequence is TGCGCCAGCAGTCTGGGGAGGGCTTTTAGGACCGGGGAGCTGTTTTTT.

The chain combines TRBV23-1 with TRBJ2-5, with 7 bases that match TRBD1. TRBV23-1 is treated as an ORF (open reading frame) with a function not yet certain. V lost 2 bases, J lost 1 base, and 7 bases stayed unmatched. The length of the CDR3 is 16 residues. For the CDR3, the DNA is TGCGCCAGCAGTCAAATCCCCGGGACAGCCCAAGAGACCCAGTACTTC. Amino acid sequence: CASSQIPGTAQETQYF.

V is TRBV7-9 and J is TRBJ1-5, with D unresolved. V dropped 5 bases and J dropped 4 bases, with 9 bases sitting between them. Germline CDR1 reads SEHNR; CDR2 reads FQNEAQ (reference sequence). The CDR3 sequence is 13 residues long. DNA for the CDR3: TGTGCCAGCAGCCGCGAGAAAAATCAGCCCCAGCATTTT. Translated: CASSREKNQPQHF. The whole variable domain, remainder taken from reference TRBV7-9 and TRBJ1-5, is DTGVSQNPRHKITKRGQNVTFRCDPISEHNRLYWYRQTLGQGPEFLTYFQNEAQLEKSRLLSDRFSAERPKGSFSTLEIQRTEQGDSAMYLCASSREKNQPQHFGDGTRLSIL.

This clone has just a few counts. This sequence joins TRBV14 and TRBJ1-1, with 7 bases matching TRBD1. Looked up from germline, CDR1 is SGHDN and CDR2 is FVKESK. V lost 2 bases, J lost 4 bases, and 7 bases stayed unmatched. The CDR3 consists of 15 residues. CDR3 sequence: CASSQTDRLGTEAFF. DNA of the CDR3: TGTGCCAGCAGCCAAACGGACAGGTTGGGCACTGAAGCTTTCTTT.

The chain employs TRBV19 and TRBJ2-7; D possibly corresponds to TRBD2 (5 bases). V lost 5 bases and J lost 4, with 15 bases in between. The CDR3 spans 14 residues. Germline V gene lookup returns CDR1 LNHDA and CDR2 SQIVND (reference sequence). CDR3 protein: CASSPRADFYEQYF. CDR3 DNA: TGTGCCAGTAGTCCTAGGGCGGACTTTTACGAGCAGTACTTC.

The chain joins TRBV9 to TRBJ1-3; D is unclear. Trimming left V 1 base short and J 0 bases short, with 5 bases between. This CDR3 region has 14 residues. Germline CDR1 SGDLS, CDR2 YYNGEE. The CDR3 coding sequence is TGTGCCAGCAGCGTACAAGGCTCTGGAAACACCATATATTTT. This gives the protein CASSVQGSGNTIYF.

The rearrangement links TRBV19 to TRBJ2-2; D remains ambiguous. V was cut by 0 bases and J by 0 bases, with 8 bases left in between. Per the germline V gene, CDR1 is LNHDA and CDR2 is SQIVND (reference sequence). This CDR3 has 16 residues. The CDR3: CASSIDGRSNTGELFF. DNA for the CDR3: TGTGCCAGTAGTATAGACGGACGGTCGAACACCGGGGAGCTGTTTTTT.

The chain joins TRBV19 to TRBJ2-7, with 11 positions matching TRBD2. V gave up 6 bases and J gave up 2 bases; unmatched junction bases: 3. Germline CDR1 is LNHDA and CDR2 is SQIVND (reference sequence). This CDR3 contains 14 residues. The CDR3 is CASSPGLAAYEQYF. In DNA form, the CDR3 reads TGTGCCAGTAGCCCGGGACTAGCGGCCTACGAGCAGTACTTC.